This passage covers 5 T cell receptor beta chains from one sample sequenced in a study of control samples from healthy donors and cancer patients. Using immunoSEQ multiplex PCR, the repertoire was profiled, and TCRdb retains in-frame clones only, with some absent. Of over 70,000 clones listed, 85% to 90% are singletons. Sequenced sample: blood. Receptors were obtained from a woman in her fifties or sixties in good health.

The rearrangement links TRBV12-3 or TRBV12-4 to TRBJ2-3; 7 bases are shared with TRBD2. CDR3 size: 13 residues. V gave up 6 bases and J gave up 8 bases; unmatched junction bases: 8. The CDR3 coding sequence is TGTGCCAGCAGGCGGGAGAAGGCGGGTACGCAGTATTTT. It is translated as CASRREKAGTQYF.

The chain combines TRBV11-3 with TRBJ1-1, with 9 bases lining up with TRBD1. The CDR3 has 15 amino acids. V lost 1 base and J lost 2; bases outside the gene matches: 2. CDR1 and CDR2 (germline): SGHNT, YENEEA. The DNA of the CDR3 is TGTGCCAGCAGCTTAGGACAGGGGGGCAACACTGAAGCTTTCTTT. Translation: CASSLGQGGNTEAFF.

The J gene is TRBJ1-5, the V gene TRBV6-6, with D possibly matching TRBD1 (5 bases). The CDR3 is 14 amino acids. CDR1 MNHNY and CDR2 SVGAGI come from the germline V gene (reference sequence). V shed 2 bases and J shed 4 bases, with 9 bases lying between them. The DNA for the CDR3 is TGTGCCAGCAGTTACAGCCGGGGGAATCAGCCCCAGCATTTT. Protein: CASSYSRGNQPQHF.

This clone was recorded a few times. V and J are TRBV5-1 and TRBJ2-2, with 8 positions matching TRBD2. The CDR3 is made up of 16 amino acids. CDR1 SGHRS and CDR2 YFSETQ come from the germline V gene. V was pared by 5 bases and J by 3 bases, with 9 bases of the junction left unmatched. In nucleotides, the CDR3 is TGCGCCAGCAGTCACGGACACGGGAGGGACACCGGGGAGCTGTTTTTT. It specifies CASSHGHGRDTGELFF.

Worth noting for this clone: At one end, the junction sequence differs from germline, possibly due to a read error. V and J are TRBV7-7 and TRBJ2-1; 12 bases are a match to TRBD2. This CDR3 has 16 amino acids. The germline V gene encodes CDR1 SSHAT and CDR2 FNYEAQ (reference sequence). CDR3 in amino acids: CASSLTLAGGYNEQFF. The CDR3 coding sequence is TGTGCTAGCAGCCTCACTCTAGCGGGGGGGTACAATGAGCAGTTCTTC.